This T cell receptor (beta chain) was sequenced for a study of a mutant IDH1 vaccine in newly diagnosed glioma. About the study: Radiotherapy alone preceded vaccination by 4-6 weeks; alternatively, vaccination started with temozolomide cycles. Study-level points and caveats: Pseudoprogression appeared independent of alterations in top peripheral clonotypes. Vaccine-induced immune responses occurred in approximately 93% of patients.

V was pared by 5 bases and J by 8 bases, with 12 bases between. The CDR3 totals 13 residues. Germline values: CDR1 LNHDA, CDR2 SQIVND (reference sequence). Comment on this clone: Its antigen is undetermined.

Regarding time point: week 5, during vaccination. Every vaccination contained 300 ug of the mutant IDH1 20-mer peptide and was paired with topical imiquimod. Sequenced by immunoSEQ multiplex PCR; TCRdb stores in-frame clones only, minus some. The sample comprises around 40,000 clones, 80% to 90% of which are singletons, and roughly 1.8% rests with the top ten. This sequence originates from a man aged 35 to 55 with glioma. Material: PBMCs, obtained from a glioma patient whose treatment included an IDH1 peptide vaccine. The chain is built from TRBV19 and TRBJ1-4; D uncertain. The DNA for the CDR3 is TGTGCCAGTAGTCTGGGCCTAGAGGAAAAACTGTTTTTT. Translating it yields CASSLGLEEKLFF. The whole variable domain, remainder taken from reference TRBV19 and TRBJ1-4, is DGGITQSPKYLFRKEGQNVTLSCEQNLNHDAMYWYRQDPGQGLRLIYYSQIVNDFQKGDIAEGYSVSREKKESFPLTVTSAQKNPTAFYLCASSLGLEEKLFFGSGTQLSVL.